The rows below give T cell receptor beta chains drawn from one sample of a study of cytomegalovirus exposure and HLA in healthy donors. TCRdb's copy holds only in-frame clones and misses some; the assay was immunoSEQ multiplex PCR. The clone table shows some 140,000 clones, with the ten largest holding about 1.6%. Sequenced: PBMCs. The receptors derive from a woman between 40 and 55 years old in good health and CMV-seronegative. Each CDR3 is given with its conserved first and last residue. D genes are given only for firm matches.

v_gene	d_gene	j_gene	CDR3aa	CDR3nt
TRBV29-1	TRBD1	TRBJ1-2	CSVAPGQWGYTF	TGCAGCGTGGCTCCGGGACAGTGGGGCTACACCTTC
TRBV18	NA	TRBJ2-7	CASSQDGQNEQYF	TGTGCCAGCTCACAGGATGGGCAGAACGAGCAGTACTTC
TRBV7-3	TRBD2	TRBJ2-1	CASSRSLGGGYNEQFF	TGTGCCAGCAGCCGTAGTCTTGGGGGGGGTTACAATGAGCAGTTCTTC
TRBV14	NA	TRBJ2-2	CASSQEPSAGELFF	TGTGCCAGCAGCCAAGAGCCGAGCGCCGGGGAGCTGTTTTTT
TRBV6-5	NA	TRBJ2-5	CASRSTSRETQYF	TGTGCCAGCAGGTCGACTAGTAGGGAGACCCAGTACTTC
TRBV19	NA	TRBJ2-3	CASTRSDTQYF	TGTGCCAGTACCCGGTCGGATACGCAGTATTTT
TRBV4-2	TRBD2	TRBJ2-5	CASSRRTLSGGPSTQETQYF	TGTGCCAGCAGCCGACGGACCCTTAGCGGGGGGCCGAGTACGCAAGAGACCCAGTACTTC
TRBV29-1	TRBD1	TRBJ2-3	CSVARTGPDTQYF	TGCAGCGTTGCCCGGACAGGGCCAGATACGCAGTATTTT
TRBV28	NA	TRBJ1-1	CASSQGNTEAFF	TGTGCCAGCAGTCAGGGGAACACTGAAGCTTTCTTT
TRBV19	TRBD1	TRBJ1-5	CASEPDRGYNQPQHF	TGTGCCAGTGAGCCTGACAGGGGATACAATCAGCCCCAGCATTTT
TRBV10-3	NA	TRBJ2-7	CAISEVQGSREQYF	TGTGCCATCAGTGAGGTCCAGGGTAGTCGCGAGCAGTACTTC
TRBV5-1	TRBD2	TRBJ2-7	CASSSGGTREQYF	TGCGCCAGCAGCTCGGGAGGGACTCGAGAGCAGTACTTC
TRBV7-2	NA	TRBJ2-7	CASSLAGGPYEQYF	TGTGCCAGCAGCTTAGCGGGGGGGCCCTACGAGCAGTACTTC
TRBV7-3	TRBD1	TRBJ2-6	CASSPGQGVSSGANVLTF	TGTGCCAGCAGCCCCGGACAGGGGGTCTCCTCTGGGGCCAACGTCCTGACTTTC
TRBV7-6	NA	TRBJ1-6	CASSLGGGFKEALHF	TGTGCCAGCAGCTTAGGTGGCGGATTTAAGGAGGCCCTCCACTTT
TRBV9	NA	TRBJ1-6	CASSVDTGHRSPLHF	TGTGCCAGCAGCGTAGATACAGGGCATCGTTCACCCCTCCACTTT